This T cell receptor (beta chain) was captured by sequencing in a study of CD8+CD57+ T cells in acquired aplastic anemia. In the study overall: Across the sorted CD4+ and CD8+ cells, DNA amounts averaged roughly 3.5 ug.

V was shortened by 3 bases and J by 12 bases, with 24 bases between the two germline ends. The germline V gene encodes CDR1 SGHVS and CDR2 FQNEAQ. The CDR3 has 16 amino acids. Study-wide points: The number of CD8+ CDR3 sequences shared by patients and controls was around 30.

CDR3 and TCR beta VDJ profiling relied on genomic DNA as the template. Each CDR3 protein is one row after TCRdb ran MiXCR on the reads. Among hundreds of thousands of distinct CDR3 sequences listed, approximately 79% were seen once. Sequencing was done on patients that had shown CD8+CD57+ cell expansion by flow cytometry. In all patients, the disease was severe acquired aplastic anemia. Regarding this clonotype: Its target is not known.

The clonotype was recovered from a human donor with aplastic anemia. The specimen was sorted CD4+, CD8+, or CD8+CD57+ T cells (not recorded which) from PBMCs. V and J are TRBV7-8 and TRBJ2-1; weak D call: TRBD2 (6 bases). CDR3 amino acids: CASSFQRGGASDSQFF. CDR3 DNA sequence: TGTGCCAGCAGCTTTCAAAGAGGCGGGGCGAGCGATTCGCAGTTCTTC.